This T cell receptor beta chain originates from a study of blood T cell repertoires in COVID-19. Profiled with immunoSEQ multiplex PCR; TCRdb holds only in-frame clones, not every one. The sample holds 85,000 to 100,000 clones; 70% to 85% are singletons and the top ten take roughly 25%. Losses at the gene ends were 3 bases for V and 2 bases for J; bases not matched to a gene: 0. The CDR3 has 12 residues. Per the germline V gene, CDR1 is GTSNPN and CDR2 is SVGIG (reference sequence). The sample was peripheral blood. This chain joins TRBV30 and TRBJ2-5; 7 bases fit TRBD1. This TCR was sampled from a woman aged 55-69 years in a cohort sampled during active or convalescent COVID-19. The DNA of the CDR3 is TGTGCCTGGAGCAGGGGGCAAGAGACCCAGTACTTC. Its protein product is CAWSRGQETQYF.